The clone carrying this T cell receptor beta chain occurred once. The RNA input was roughly 0.45 to 1 ug, and it was reverse transcribed with random hexamers. A single record per CDR3 protein comes from TCRdb applying MiXCR to the immunoSEQ multiplex PCR reads. The repertoire holds 130,000 or so distinct CDR3 sequences, roughly 80% seen once, with roughly 0.5% in the top ten. This entry comes from a study of CD8 T cells in Susac syndrome. V was trimmed by 5 bases and J by 3 bases, leaving 5 bases between them. Germline V gives CDR1 PRHDT, CDR2 FYEKMQ (reference sequence). This CDR3 comprises 12 residues.

This clonotype was sampled from a human donor with multiple sclerosis. This chain joins TRBV13 and TRBJ2-1; D remains unclear. The sequenced sample was CD8+ T cells from PBMCs. CDR3 sequence: CASSIIYNEQFF. Here the CDR3 DNA reads TGTGCCAGCAGCATCATCTACAATGAGCAGTTCTTC.